This T cell receptor (beta chain) was found in a study of cytomegalovirus exposure and HLA in healthy donors. As concerns this clone: Its antigen is not known.

PCR was performed using 60 Vbeta and 13 Jbeta primers. Only in-frame clones appear in the TCRdb table, and some are missing; sequencing was by immunoSEQ multiplex PCR. Of 150,000 to 200,000 clones listed, more than 75% are singletons. Broader study findings: An analysis that was carried out later associated 16,000 or so TCR beta sequences with HLA alleles at 0.05 false discovery rate.

The CDR3 covers 14 residues. The V end was cut by 5 bases, the J end by 1 base, with 9 bases between. The germline V gene has CDR1 LNHNV and CDR2 YYDKDF (reference sequence). The sequence came from a man aged 25-45 years in good health and CMV-seropositive. The sequenced sample was PBMCs. J is TRBJ1-3 and V is TRBV15; D ambiguous. The DNA of the CDR3 is TGTGCCACCAGCGTCCGGGTTTCTGGAAACACCATATATTTT. Protein product: CATSVRVSGNTIYF.